The clone carrying this T cell receptor beta chain was seen only once. No antigen is known for it. These data are taken from a study of blood T cells in healthy people across ages. Study-wide points: Among long-lived donors, naive CD4+ cells were more numerous and diversity higher than in aged donors.

Healthy Russian Caucasian donors spanned ages about 6 to 95 years. PCR was performed a second time for roughly 7 to 12 cycles using a sample-barcoded 5' primer and a J-beta primer mix. Each cDNA molecule, via a template-switch adaptor with 12 random nucleotides, was tagged. MiXCR, applied by TCRdb to the 5' RACE reads, yields one record per CDR3 protein. This table holds 890,000 or so distinct CDR3 sequences, about 59% found once. Specimen: blood. The TCR originated in a man aged 30 to 39 in good health.

The CDR3 sequence: CASSQDSGGSGNTIYF. Here the CDR3 DNA reads TGCGCCAGCAGCCAAGATTCAGGGGGCTCTGGAAACACCATATATTTT. V gene TRBV4-3 combines with J gene TRBJ1-3; 7 nucleotides line up with TRBD1. V trimming: 0 bases; J trimming: 0 bases; junction bases outside the gene matches: 2. This CDR3 has 16 amino acids. Germline assignment: CDR1 LGHNA and CDR2 YSLEER.